This T cell receptor (beta chain) was recovered during a study of CD8+ T cells in alopecia areata listed by TCRdb under 2018. General notes on the study: Treated patients were enrolled in an open-label pilot trial of oral tofacitinib, 5 to 10 mg twice daily, for moderate-to-severe alopecia areata. Tofacitinib was administered for 6 to 18 months, and 6 months of follow-up off drug were then conducted to assess delayed response and recurrence. For the treated patients, the SALT score, which quantifies what percentage of scalp surface area is affected, served as the measure of disease severity. High-throughput TCRbeta sequencing was used to examine T cell clonal expansion in alopecia areata in both the C3H/HeJ mouse model and human patients. Scalp tissue and sorted CD4+ and CD8+ peripheral blood T cells from patchy and totalis/universalis alopecia areata patients and from healthy controls were covered by human TCRbeta sequencing. Biopsies were taken from tofacitinib-treated patients at baseline and at 4 and 24 weeks of treatment, and a later scalp biopsy was taken in several of the tofacitinib-treated patients. Scalp clonality was compared among normal scalp (n=4), patchy alopecia areata scalp (n=8), and alopecia totalis/universalis scalp (n=8). RNA came from the PAXgene miRNA kit for fixed scalp, the miRNeasy kit for PBMCs, and the RNeasy kit for mouse skin. TCRbeta CDR3 regions were amplified by immunoSEQ multiplex PCR with 35 Vbeta forward and 13 Jbeta reverse primers. Study-wide conclusions, independent of this receptor: Compared with normal scalp, lesional scalp had higher clonality and more expanded CD8+ clones, particularly in alopecia totalis/universalis, a pattern that suggests antigenic drive. Because the treated cohort was small and had only one nonresponder, larger studies are needed to examine links between baseline CD8+ expansion and response. Scalp clonality and the number of expanded CD8+ clones among the top 100 scalp clones were significantly decreased by tofacitinib. Scalp TCR repertoire analysis is complicated because resident alphabeta T cells in normal human skin are also sequenced, whereas mouse skin is dominated by gammadelta T cells. Compared with mice, TCR sequences shared between patients were less clear, possibly partly because of HLA diversity across the patient population. Many expanded lesional clones were found to persist in scalp and blood during tofacitinib treatment, and relapse after treatment cessation may be partly explained by this persistence.

Libraries came from the immunoSEQ multiplex PCR assay. RNA was extracted from all samples and reverse transcribed into cDNA as template for TCR sequencing. SuperScript III was used to make first-strand cDNA, primed with a 2:1 mix of oligo-dT and random hexamers. Amplification bias was assessed with a synthetic immune receptor repertoire, and residual bias was removed computationally. For the original study's pipeline: After raw reads were preprocessed to remove errors, the CDR3 was defined following IMGT conventions as running from the conserved cysteine to phenylalanine. Clonality was calculated as 1 minus Shannon entropy normalized by log2 of the number of productive unique TCRs. Scalp TCRbeta sequences were cross-referenced with sorted blood CD4 and CD8 repertoires so that the CD4 or CD8 identity of scalp clones could be inferred. TCRdb stores this immuneACCESS table with in-frame sequences only. Part of the clones is absent; in the studies checked, under half of the shortfall reflects unresolved V genes, and no reason is known for the rest. V and J calls and clone size are as listed in that table; D and trimming were resolved from the DNA. Present in this sample are approximately 140,000 clones, approximately 80% of which were seen just once. The ten biggest clones cover roughly 25% of the sample.

Taken with the paper, the label for time point translates to: around 4 weeks on oral tofacitinib. The treatment or condition label of this sample denotes: oral pan-JAK inhibitor, 5-10 mg twice daily. Lesional scalp punch biopsies and peripheral blood were obtained from alopecia areata patients. After PBMCs were isolated by density centrifugation and stained for CD3, CD4 and CD8, a FACSAria was used to sort CD4+ and CD8+ T cells. V and J lose 2 bases and 2 bases, and a span of 17 bases separates them. The cysteine opens and the phenylalanine closes a CDR3 of 17 amino acids. Just CDR3 DNA is preserved here, 51 bases in frame from base 1. The germline V gene (reference sequence) yields PRHDT for CDR1 and FYEKMQ for CDR2. Points on this clone: What antigen it recognizes has not been identified. No base quality values were provided; no much bigger clone lies one nucleotide off.

The sample here was CD8+ T cells sorted from blood, taken at week 4, from a patient treated with tofacitinib. The TCR sequence derives from a human donor with alopecia areata. The chain uses TRBV13 and TRBJ2-3; the D gene is perhaps TRBD2, on 6 matching bases. The CDR3 protein is CASSLRYGGEYTDTQYF. The bases read TGTGCCAGCAGCTTACGTTACGGCGGGGAATACACAGATACGCAGTATTTT.